This is a list of T cell receptor beta chains from one sample in a study of blood T cells in healthy people across ages. TCRdb redid the calling of the 5' RACE reads with MiXCR, one entry per CDR3 protein. Of around 1,800,000 distinct CDR3 sequences listed, approximately 39% were seen once; the top ten hold roughly 24%. The sequenced material came from blood. Source of these receptors: a human donor in good health. CDR3s include the opening cysteine and the closing phenylalanine or tryptophan. The size of a clone is reported for some rows only, either as once, few or many, or as a class for expanded clones.

j_call: TRBJ1-4
clone_size: .
v_call: TRBV28
cdr3_aa: CASSLSLFGGPGKLFF

j_call: TRBJ2-5
clone_size: few
v_call: TRBV28
cdr3_aa: CASSLNGGGLEGTQYF

j_call: TRBJ1-1
clone_size: few
v_call: TRBV15
cdr3_aa: CATSRDHRRQAFF

j_call: TRBJ1-2
clone_size: .
v_call: TRBV3-1
cdr3_aa: CASSQEQGALGYGYTF

j_call: TRBJ1-5
clone_size: many
v_call: TRBV12-3/TRBV12-4
cdr3_aa: CASSLGGGGNQPQHF

j_call: TRBJ1-2
clone_size: .
v_call: TRBV5-6
cdr3_aa: CASSLGRDRGLYYGYTF

j_call: TRBJ2-1
clone_size: few
v_call: TRBV25-1
cdr3_aa: CASSPAGGRFEQFF

j_call: TRBJ1-2
clone_size: many
v_call: TRBV7-9
cdr3_aa: CASSLEQFYGYTF

j_call: TRBJ1-2
clone_size: few
v_call: TRBV20-1
cdr3_aa: CSARGKNYGYTF

j_call: TRBJ1-5
clone_size: .
v_call: TRBV10-3
cdr3_aa: CAISEADQPQHF

j_call: TRBJ1-2
clone_size: .
v_call: TRBV4-3
cdr3_aa: CASSQESQQGAGGYTF

j_call: TRBJ2-1
clone_size: few
v_call: TRBV5-1
cdr3_aa: CASSFPNGSSYNEQFF

j_call: TRBJ2-6
clone_size: .
v_call: TRBV29-1
cdr3_aa: CSVGHRSGANVLTF

j_call: TRBJ2-3
clone_size: many
v_call: TRBV4-1
cdr3_aa: CASSHSATSTDTQYF

j_call: TRBJ1-1
clone_size: .
v_call: TRBV29-1
cdr3_aa: CSVKPQGMNTEAFF

j_call: TRBJ2-1
clone_size: few
v_call: TRBV4-1
cdr3_aa: CASSPHGRGGKNEQFF

j_call: TRBJ1-2
clone_size: few
v_call: TRBV29-1
cdr3_aa: CSEQIQPNYGYTF

j_call: TRBJ1-2
clone_size: few
v_call: TRBV29-1
cdr3_aa: CSVDIWESSGYTF

j_call: .
clone_size: .
v_call: TRBV5-6
cdr3_aa: CASSGGEGYEQYF

j_call: TRBJ2-1
clone_size: .
v_call: TRBV20-1
cdr3_aa: CSARDSLRGDYNEQFF

j_call: TRBJ1-5
clone_size: few
v_call: TRBV29-1
cdr3_aa: CSAGDRGNQPQHF

j_call: TRBJ1-4
clone_size: .
v_call: TRBV20-1
cdr3_aa: CSAPTGAEGLFF

j_call: TRBJ1-4
clone_size: .
v_call: TRBV2
cdr3_aa: CASSIQGPNEKLFF

j_call: TRBJ1-5
clone_size: .
v_call: TRBV7-2
cdr3_aa: CASSYAGTGPYQPQHF

j_call: TRBJ1-6
clone_size: .
v_call: TRBV7-6
cdr3_aa: CASAGQGTGSPPHF

j_call: TRBJ1-1
clone_size: few
v_call: TRBV6-6
cdr3_aa: CASSYPLTGNAFF

j_call: TRBJ1-5
clone_size: few
v_call: TRBV29-1
cdr3_aa: CSVARDRGGQPQHF

j_call: TRBJ2-7
clone_size: few
v_call: TRBV20-1
cdr3_aa: CSARALYQREQYF

j_call: TRBJ2-3
clone_size: .
v_call: TRBV20-1
cdr3_aa: CSAPPRLNTDTQYF

j_call: TRBJ1-4
clone_size: .
v_call: TRBV12-3/TRBV12-4
cdr3_aa: CASSPSPGRLNNEKLFF

j_call: TRBJ2-5
clone_size: many
v_call: TRBV12-3/TRBV12-4
cdr3_aa: CASSLKGETQYF

j_call: TRBJ1-2
clone_size: .
v_call: TRBV20-1
cdr3_aa: CSAGRAGPGGYGYTF

j_call: TRBJ2-7
clone_size: .
v_call: TRBV15
cdr3_aa: CATSLGLAGAYEQYF

j_call: TRBJ1-6
clone_size: once
v_call: TRBV7-3
cdr3_aa: CASSLGDRWAPLHF

j_call: TRBJ2-1
clone_size: few
v_call: TRBV5-1
cdr3_aa: CASSPSGGARTSSYNEQFF

j_call: TRBJ1-6
clone_size: .
v_call: TRBV12-3/TRBV12-4
cdr3_aa: CASNEGGLGSPLHF

j_call: TRBJ1-1
clone_size: .
v_call: TRBV29-1
cdr3_aa: CSGWTGATEAFF

j_call: TRBJ2-1
clone_size: .
v_call: TRBV7-9
cdr3_aa: CASSFNRNEQFF

j_call: TRBJ1-1
clone_size: .
v_call: TRBV7-2
cdr3_aa: CASSLGGLGGWNTEAFF

j_call: TRBJ2-7
clone_size: .
v_call: TRBV5-1
cdr3_aa: CASSLVYPGGSYEQYF

j_call: TRBJ2-3
clone_size: few
v_call: TRBV4-3
cdr3_aa: CASSQSGGDTDTQYF

j_call: TRBJ2-2
clone_size: once
v_call: TRBV6-4
cdr3_aa: CASSDSIVGGEAGELFF

j_call: TRBJ2-3
clone_size: .
v_call: TRBV10-2
cdr3_aa: CVSSEVPISGTQYF

j_call: TRBJ2-5
clone_size: few
v_call: TRBV7-2
cdr3_aa: CASSLGHSKGTQYF

j_call: TRBJ2-3
clone_size: .
v_call: TRBV6-5
cdr3_aa: CASTGPLANTQYF

j_call: TRBJ1-2
clone_size: .
v_call: TRBV24-1
cdr3_aa: CATSPGQYYGYTF

j_call: TRBJ2-3
clone_size: .
v_call: TRBV24-1
cdr3_aa: CATAPSGDPTDTQYF

j_call: .
clone_size: .
v_call: TRBV27
cdr3_aa: CTSSFPWRRDEQYF

j_call: TRBJ1-4
clone_size: .
v_call: TRBV7-8
cdr3_aa: CASSLRQALTTNEKLFF

j_call: TRBJ1-5
clone_size: .
v_call: TRBV20-1
cdr3_aa: CSASFRVNQPQHF

j_call: TRBJ2-7
clone_size: .
v_call: TRBV10-3
cdr3_aa: CAISDLQGERVYYEQYF

j_call: TRBJ1-2
clone_size: .
v_call: TRBV6-1
cdr3_aa: CASSETGGDRVGYTF